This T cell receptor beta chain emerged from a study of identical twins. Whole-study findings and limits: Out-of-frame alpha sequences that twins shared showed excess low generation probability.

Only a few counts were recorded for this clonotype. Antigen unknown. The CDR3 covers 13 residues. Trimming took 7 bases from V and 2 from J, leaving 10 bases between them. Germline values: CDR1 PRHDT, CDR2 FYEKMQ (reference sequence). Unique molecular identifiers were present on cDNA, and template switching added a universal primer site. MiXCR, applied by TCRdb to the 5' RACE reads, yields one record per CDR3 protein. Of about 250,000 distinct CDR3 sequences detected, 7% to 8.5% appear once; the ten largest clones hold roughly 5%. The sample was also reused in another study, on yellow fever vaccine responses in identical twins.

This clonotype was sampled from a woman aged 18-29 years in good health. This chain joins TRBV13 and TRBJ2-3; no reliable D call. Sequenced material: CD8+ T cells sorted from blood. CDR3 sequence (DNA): TGTGCCAGCACCCCTTCCTCCACAGATACGCAGTATTTT. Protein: CASTPSSTDTQYF.